One and the same sample provided the 29 T cell receptor beta chains below, sequenced in a study of patients and donors after allogeneic stem cell transplantation. One entry per CDR3 protein, called by TCRdb with MiXCR from the RT-PCR reads. The sample consists of around 200,000 distinct CDR3 sequences, around 40% of them appearing once. Material for sequencing was blood, either unsorted or a sorted T cell fraction (not recorded which). The receptors were gathered from a human donor who was either an allogeneic HSCT recipient or a stem cell or donor lymphocyte infusion donor (not recorded which). It is not recorded whose cells these are; they may come from a transplant donor.

There are a few counts of this clonotype. The chain joins TRBV12-3 or TRBV12-4 to TRBJ1-5, with a weak D call TRBD1 (5 bases). V was shortened by 4 bases and J by 1 base, with 11 bases between the two germline ends. The CDR3 runs to 15 residues. This chain's CDR3 is CASSSGQPSNQPQHF. The DNA for the CDR3 is TGTGCCAGCAGTTCCGGACAACCGAGCAATCAGCCCCAGCATTTT.

This clonotype has a handful of counts. The chain carries TRBV12-3 or TRBV12-4 and TRBJ1-2; 7 bases fit TRBD1. This CDR3 spans 12 amino acids. V shed 10 bases and J 8 bases; nucleotides not matched to a gene: 10. The chain's CDR3 is CATSVTGLGYTF. The CDR3 nucleotides read TGTGCCACCTCCGTGACAGGGCTCGGCTACACCTTC.

The chain has TRBV20-1 and TRBJ2-1, with D possibly being TRBD1 (6 bases). The length of the CDR3 is 13 residues. Germline-derived CDR1 and CDR2 are DFQATT and SNEGSKA (reference sequence). V lost 6 bases and J lost 4, with 13 bases in between. The CDR3 DNA is TGCAGTGCCCACAGGGTCGGTTACAATGAGCAGTTCTTC. Translated, it gives CSAHRVGYNEQFF.

This clonotype occurred a few times. This chain uses TRBV4-3 with TRBJ1-2, with D hard to call. This CDR3 region has 14 residues. The V end lost 0 bases, the J end lost 5 bases, and 10 bases lay between the germline ends. Germline V CDR1 and CDR2: LGHNA, YSLEER. The CDR3 nucleotides are TGCGCCAGCAGCCAAGAAGGGTACGGGTATGGCTACACCTTC. Translation gives CASSQEGYGYGYTF.

V usage is TRBV5-6 and J usage is TRBJ2-3, with D possibly matching TRBD1 (5 bases). The CDR3 spans 14 residues. The germline CDR1 and CDR2 sequences are SGHDT and YYEEEE. The V gene lost 0 bases and the J gene lost 2 bases, with 7 bases spanning the gap. The CDR3 spells CASSLDRITDTQYF. CDR3 DNA sequence: TGTGCCAGCAGCTTGGACAGGATCACAGATACGCAGTATTTT. Drawing the rest from reference TRBV5-6 and TRBJ2-3, the complete variable domain is DAGVTQSPTHLIKTRGQQVTLRCSPKSGHDTVSWYQQALGQGPQFIFQYYEEEERQRGNFPDRFSGHQFPNYSSELNVNALLLGDSALYLCASSLDRITDTQYFGPGTRLTVL.

The table lists this clonotype with a few counts. The gene calls are TRBV29-1 and TRBJ1-1; D not certain. The CDR3 has 12 amino acids. Per the germline V gene, CDR1 is SQVTM and CDR2 is ANQGSEA. V was clipped by 5 bases and J by 0 bases, with 7 bases between them. The CDR3 nucleotides read TGCAGCGTTCTAACAATGAACACTGAAGCTTTCTTT. Translated, it gives CSVLTMNTEAFF.

This chain uses TRBV5-1 with TRBJ1-2; D remains ambiguous. This CDR3 is built from 13 residues. Deletions cut 4 bases from V and 4 bases from J, with 11 bases between. Germline CDR1 and CDR2: SGHRS and YFSETQ. DNA of the CDR3: TGCGCCAGCAGCCCTGGGCCGATCTATGGCTACACCTTC. Translation gives CASSPGPIYGYTF.

This sequence joins TRBV5-1 and TRBJ2-3; D is unclear. CDR3 length equals 17 residues. Germline V gives CDR1 SGHRS, CDR2 YFSETQ. Trimming left V 0 bases short and J 2 bases short, with 16 bases between. CDR3 coding DNA: TGCGCCAGCAGCTTGGATTTAGTCCGAAGGGCCACAGATACGCAGTATTTT. Translation: CASSLDLVRRATDTQYF.

The rearrangement joins TRBV12-3 or TRBV12-4 to TRBJ1-1, with 9 nucleotides matching TRBD1. V shed 6 bases and J 5 bases; nucleotides not matched to a gene: 10. CDR3 length equals 15 residues. The CDR3 loop is CASRETGGGRTEAFF. Written as DNA, the CDR3 is TGTGCCAGCAGGGAAACAGGGGGCGGAAGGACTGAAGCTTTCTTT.

The chain has TRBV12-3 or TRBV12-4 and TRBJ2-6; a weak D match, TRBD1 (6 bases). This CDR3 region has 15 residues. V lost 5 bases and J lost 4, with 12 bases in between. The CDR3 coding sequence is TGTGCCAGCAGTACAACAGGGAACGGGGCCAACGTCCTGACTTTC. It specifies CASSTTGNGANVLTF.

This clonotype was detected a few times. The V gene is TRBV6-5, the J gene TRBJ1-1, with D perhaps matching TRBD1 (5 bases). This CDR3 contains 13 residues. The V end lost 7 bases, the J end lost 5 bases, and 14 bases lay between the germline ends. The germline V gene encodes CDR1 MNHEY and CDR2 SVGAGI. The CDR3 reads CASTDRGRTEAFF. The CDR3 nucleotides read TGTGCCAGCACCGACAGAGGGAGGACTGAAGCTTTCTTT.

The rearrangement joins TRBV12-3 or TRBV12-4 to TRBJ1-5; the D gene is possibly TRBD1 (5 bases). Trimming removed 0 bases from V and 9 bases from J, with 15 bases in between. This CDR3 comprises 15 residues. The CDR3 sequence is CASSLASSLGGPQHF. In DNA, the CDR3 is TGTGCCAGCAGTTTAGCCAGTAGCCTTGGGGGGCCCCAGCATTTT.

The table lists this clonotype with a few counts. The rearrangement uses TRBV18 and TRBJ1-5, with 9 bases lining up with TRBD1. Germline V gene lookup returns CDR1 KGHSH and CDR2 LQKENI. The CDR3 extends over 15 amino acids. The ends lost 6 bases at V and 5 bases at J; junction bases unmatched: 8. CDR3 DNA sequence: TGTGCCAGCTCCCTGGGACAGGGTTTCCATCAGCCCCAGCATTTT. This gives the protein CASSLGQGFHQPQHF.

This clonotype was observed a handful of times. V gene TRBV9 combines with J gene TRBJ1-1, with a possible D match to TRBD1 (6 bases). Deletions cut 3 bases from V and 4 bases from J, with 19 bases between. Germline V gene lookup returns CDR1 SGDLS and CDR2 YYNGEE. This CDR3 has 16 residues. This CDR3 reads CASSAEPGQRGTEAFF. The CDR3 nucleotides are TGTGCCAGCAGCGCAGAACCAGGACAGCGGGGCACTGAAGCTTTCTTT.

This clonotype was found a few times. This chain links TRBV12-3 or TRBV12-4 with TRBJ1-5, with D maybe TRBD1 (5 bases). V lost 5 bases and J lost 6, with 14 bases in between. This CDR3 has 14 residues. The CDR3 protein is CASSLLWGGQPQHF. The CDR3 DNA reads as TGTGCCAGCAGTCTCCTGTGGGGCGGTCAGCCCCAGCATTTT.

The chain couples TRBV12-3 or TRBV12-4 to TRBJ2-5; D may be TRBD2 (6 bases). The V end was cut by 4 bases, the J end by 5 bases, with 17 bases between. The CDR3 is made up of 15 amino acids. CDR3 coding DNA: TGTGCCAGCAGTTCCCCGCCCACCGGAGGGGAGACCCAGTACTTC. Its translation: CASSSPPTGGETQYF.

Points on this clonotype: Since no conserved phenylalanine or tryptophan closes the CDR3, a read error is the likely cause. The chain joins TRBV5-1 to TRBJ1-2; D unresolved. In germline, CDR1 is SGHRS, CDR2 YFSETQ. Trimming took off 0 bases at V and 5 bases at J, with 8 bases between the two ends. The CDR3 length is 13 residues. CDR3 nucleotide sequence: TGCGCCAGCAGCTTGGAGGCGGTGTATGGCTACACCTAC. Its translation is CASSLEAVYGYTY.

With regard to this clonotype: One junction end disagrees with the germline gene, perhaps due to a read error. This rearrangement joins TRBV27 to TRBJ2-5; D is unresolved. Germline lookup yields CDR1 MNHEY and CDR2 SMNVEV (reference sequence). CDR3 length: 13 residues. As DNA, the CDR3 is TGTGCCAGCAGTTCCTATGTTCAAGCGACCCAGTACTTC. Its translation is CASSSYVQATQYF.

This clonotype showed up many times. The junction differs from germline at one of its ends, possibly a read error. The chain couples TRBV5-1 to TRBJ1-1; D is unresolved. The CDR3 is 11 residues long. Per germline, CDR1 SGHRS and CDR2 YFSETQ. DNA of the CDR3: TGTGCCAGCAGTCTAGACACTGAAGCTTTCTTT. Translation gives CASSLDTEAFF.

The chain links TRBV20-1 to TRBJ1-2; D remains unclear. Trimming stripped 1 base from V and 0 bases from J, with 12 bases between. The CDR3 totals 15 residues. CDR1 is DFQATT and CDR2 is SNEGSKA in the germline V gene (reference sequence). The CDR3 DNA follows: TGCAGTGCTAGAGTTCCAACGGCGTCTAACTATGGCTACACCTTC. This gives the protein CSARVPTASNYGYTF.

This chain joins TRBV6-6 and TRBJ1-5; TRBD1 is a possible D gene (5 bases). V lost 4 bases and J lost 7, with 11 bases in between. The CDR3 covers 13 residues. The germline V gene has CDR1 MNHNY and CDR2 SVGAGI (reference sequence). For the CDR3, the DNA is TGTGCCAGCAGTTTGGGGGAGAGGCAGCCCCAGCATTTT. Amino acid sequence: CASSLGERQPQHF.

This clonotype was detected a few times. The V and J genes are TRBV7-3 and TRBJ1-4, with 7 bases fitting TRBD1. CDR1 and CDR2 from the germline V gene are SGHTA and FQGTGA. After removal of 0 bases from V and 10 bases from J, the junction contained 5 bases not matched to a gene. The CDR3 runs 14 residues. CDR3 amino acids: CASSLTGGDGKLFF. The CDR3 DNA follows: TGTGCCAGCAGCTTAACAGGGGGCGACGGAAAACTGTTTTTT.

This clonotype was seen a single time. This chain uses TRBV24-1 with TRBJ2-7, with D perhaps TRBD1 or TRBD2 (5 bases each). Germline V lookup: CDR1 KGHDR, CDR2 SFDVKD. The CDR3 length is 14 residues. V lost 3 bases and J lost 4, with 12 bases in between. The CDR3 nucleotides read TGTGCCACCAGTGATCGAGGGACGCTGTACGAGCAGTACTTC. It yields the protein CATSDRGTLYEQYF.

The chain couples TRBV5-5 to TRBJ1-5; D unresolved. V lost 1 base and J lost 3, with 11 bases in between. The CDR3 totals 15 residues. CDR1 is SGHKS and CDR2 is YYEKEE in the germline V gene (reference sequence). This CDR3 reads CASSLSGGNNQPQHF. In DNA form, the CDR3 reads TGTGCCAGCAGCTTGTCTGGCGGGAACAATCAGCCCCAGCATTTT.

As to this clonotype: A single base separates this from a much larger clone, so it may be a read error. The J gene is TRBJ1-2, the V gene TRBV28, with D perhaps TRBD1 (5 bases). The germline gives CDR1 MDHEN, CDR2 SYDVKM. This CDR3 is built from 15 residues. CDR3 sequence: CASSSIDGHHYAYTF. CDR3 sequence (DNA): TGTGCCAGCAGTTCGATTGATGGACACCACTATGCCTACACCTTC.

Regarding this clonotype: A junction end diverges from the germline sequence, so it may reflect a read error. The chain joins TRBV20-1 to TRBJ2-5; a possible D gene is TRBD1 (6 bases). The CDR3 has 12 residues. The germline CDR1 and CDR2 sequences are DFQATT and SNEGSKA (reference sequence). CDR3 in amino acids: CSATGQLETQYF. DNA for the CDR3: TGCAGCGCTACAGGGCAGTTAGAGACCCAGTACTTC.

This clonotype was observed a handful of times. CDR3 DNA: TGCGCCAGCAGCGCTGTACAGGGCACCACAGATACGCAGTATTTT. It translates to CASSAVQGTTDTQYF. This chain joins TRBV5-1 and TRBJ2-3; D might be TRBD1 (6 bases). The germline V and J ends were trimmed by 4 bases and 2 bases, with 14 bases remaining between them. The CDR3 has 15 amino acids. Germline CDR1 reads SGHRS; CDR2 reads YFSETQ. The full variable domain, with the rest looked up from reference TRBV5-1 and TRBJ2-3, is KAGVTQTPRYLIKTRGQQVTLSCSPISGHRSVSWYQQTPGQGLQFLFEYFSETQRNKGNFPGRFSGRQFSNSRSEMNVSTLELGDSALYLCASSAVQGTTDTQYFGPGTRLTVL.

The chain joins TRBV15 to TRBJ2-1; tentative D call: TRBD1 (5 bases). The CDR3 is made up of 16 amino acids. The ends were cut back, 1 base at V and 2 bases at J, with 12 bases in the middle. Germline-derived CDR1 and CDR2 are LNHNV and YYDKDF (reference sequence). CDR3 in amino acids: CATSRVDSPPYNEQFF. The CDR3 bases are TGTGCCACCAGCAGAGTAGACAGTCCCCCCTACAATGAGCAGTTCTTC.

Only a few counts were recorded for this clonotype. This chain uses TRBV10-3 with TRBJ1-4; D unresolved. Trimming took off 8 bases at V and 3 bases at J, with 7 bases between the two ends. CDR1 ENHRY and CDR2 SYGVKD come from the germline V gene. This CDR3 is 12 amino acids long. CDR3 coding DNA: TGTGCCATCGGGAGGCCTAATGAAAAACTGTTTTTT. This gives the protein CAIGRPNEKLFF.